The present T cell receptor (beta chain) was sequenced within a study of cytomegalovirus exposure and HLA in healthy donors. Findings and limits, study-wide: The only immune exposure information that was available was CMV serostatus. One variant, a missense change in DCLRE1C, was linked in a later analysis to TCR beta V- and J-gene trimming. Evidence from a later analysis indicated that most CMV-associated TCR beta chains looked HLA-restricted.

On this clone: The target antigen is unknown.

V gave up 4 bases and J gave up 4 bases; unmatched junction bases: 9. The CDR3 has 15 residues. Germline V gives CDR1 SQVTM, CDR2 ANQGSEA. With 60 Vbeta and 13 Jbeta primers, the PCR was carried out. Original processing notes: In a later analysis, the count reached 82 million or so unique TCR beta chains, with around 10 million shared. Sequencing was performed with immunoSEQ multiplex PCR; in TCRdb, only in-frame clones are kept and a portion is missing. For V, J and clone size, that table is used; D and trimming come from the DNA. The repertoire holds around 150,000 clones, with around 80% as singletons.

This TCR derives from a young man in good health and CMV-seropositive. The sample taken for sequencing was PBMCs. V is TRBV29-1 and J is TRBJ2-3; 9 positions match TRBD1. The CDR3 sequence is CSVGGDRVLADTQYF. The CDR3, as DNA: TGCAGCGTTGGCGGGGACAGGGTCCTCGCAGATACGCAGTATTTT.